This T cell receptor beta chain was retrieved from a study of patients and donors after allogeneic stem cell transplantation. MiXCR, applied by TCRdb to the RT-PCR reads, yields one record per CDR3 protein. The data contain about 200,000 distinct CDR3 sequences, about 38% of them seen just once; the ten biggest clones take up around 10%. The sequenced sample consisted of blood, either unsorted or a sorted T cell fraction (not recorded which). This TCR came from a human donor who was either an allogeneic HSCT recipient or a stem cell or donor lymphocyte infusion donor (not recorded which). It is not recorded whose cells these are; they may come from a transplant donor.

The CDR3 loop reads CASSLSGAYYGYTF. The CDR3, as DNA: TGTGCCAGCAGTTTAAGTGGGGCCTACTATGGCTACACCTTC. The chain recombines TRBV12-3 or TRBV12-4 with TRBJ1-2, with D perhaps matching TRBD1 (5 bases). The ends were cut back, 2 bases at V and 3 bases at J, with 10 bases in the middle. The CDR3 runs to 14 residues.